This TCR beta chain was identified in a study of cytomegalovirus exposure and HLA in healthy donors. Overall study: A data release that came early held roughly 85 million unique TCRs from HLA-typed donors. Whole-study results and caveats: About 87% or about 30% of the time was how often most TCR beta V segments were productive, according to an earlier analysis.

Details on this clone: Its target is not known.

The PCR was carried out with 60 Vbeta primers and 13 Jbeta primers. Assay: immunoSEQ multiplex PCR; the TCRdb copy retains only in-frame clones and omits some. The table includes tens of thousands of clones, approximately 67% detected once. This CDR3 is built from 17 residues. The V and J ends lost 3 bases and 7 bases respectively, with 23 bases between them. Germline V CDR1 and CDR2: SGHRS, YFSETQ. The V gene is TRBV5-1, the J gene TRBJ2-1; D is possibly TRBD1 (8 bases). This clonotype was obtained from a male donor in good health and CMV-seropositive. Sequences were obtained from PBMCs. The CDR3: CASSSGNRGGPGNEQFF. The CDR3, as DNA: TGCGCCAGCAGCTCCGGCAACAGGGGGGGGCCGGGAAATGAGCAGTTCTTC.